A single sample gave rise to the 16 T cell receptor beta chains below, sequenced in a study of CD8 T cells in Susac syndrome. Random hexamers were used to reverse transcribe an amount of roughly 0.45 to 1 ug RNA. TCRdb re-analysed the immunoSEQ multiplex PCR reads in MiXCR, keeping a single row per CDR3 protein. Of fewer than 350,000 distinct CDR3 sequences listed, approximately 85% are singletons. The specimen was CD8+ T cells from PBMCs. Receptors were obtained from a human donor with multiple sclerosis.

V usage is TRBV27 and J usage is TRBJ2-5, with 7 bases fitting TRBD1. The J segment lost 5 bases and the V segment lost 0 bases, leaving 9 bases of the junction unmatched. The CDR3 has 16 residues. Germline-derived CDR1 and CDR2 are MNHEY and SMNVEV (reference sequence). CDR3: CASSLSTGREWETQYF. CDR3 sequence (DNA): TGTGCCAGCAGTTTATCGACAGGGCGCGAATGGGAGACCCAGTACTTC.

CDR3 region: CASSQAPGWGKTYEQYF. CDR3 coding DNA: TGCGCCAGCAGCCAAGCTCCGGGTTGGGGTAAAACCTACGAGCAGTACTTC. The V and J genes are TRBV4-1 and TRBJ2-7; no firm D call. This CDR3 has 17 amino acids. V lost 1 base and J 2 bases, leaving 18 bases between the germline ends. CDR1 MGHRA and CDR2 YSYEKL come from the germline V gene.

The chain links TRBV27 to TRBJ2-3; possibly TRBD1 or TRBD2 for D (5 bases each). Looked up from germline, CDR1 is MNHEY and CDR2 is SMNVEV (reference sequence). The CDR3 consists of 14 residues. Trimming removed 6 bases from V and 6 bases from J, with 16 bases in between. The CDR3 loop is CASSSRDGVDTQYF. The CDR3 bases are TGTGCCAGCAGCTCACGGGACGGGGTCGATACGCAGTATTTT.

The chain uses TRBV4-3 and TRBJ2-7, with D perhaps TRBD1 (6 bases). This CDR3 is 17 amino acids long. Germline lookup yields CDR1 LGHNA and CDR2 YSLEER. Trimming removed 0 bases at V and 3 bases at J, with 18 bases between. The DNA of the CDR3 is TGCGCCAGCAGCCAAGAAAGGACCCGGGACACCTTCTACGAGCAGTACTTC. Its translation: CASSQERTRDTFYEQYF.

This chain connects TRBV5-6 to TRBJ2-1, with 9 bases that match TRBD2. The V gene end was trimmed by 3 bases and the J gene end by 4 bases; junction bases not matched to a gene: 5. Germline V gene sequence: CDR1 SGHDT, CDR2 YYEEEE. This CDR3 has 15 amino acids. CDR3 nucleotides: TGTGCCAGCAGCTCAAGCGGGAGGCGTTACAATGAGCAGTTCTTC. The encoded protein is CASSSSGRRYNEQFF.

The V call is TRBV5-6, the J call TRBJ2-3; perhaps TRBD2 as D (6 bases). Germline V gives CDR1 SGHDT, CDR2 YYEEEE. V lost 2 bases and J lost 4, with 17 bases in between. The CDR3 runs 16 residues. The CDR3 sequence is CASSFLKREHADTQYF. Written as DNA, the CDR3 is TGTGCCAGCAGCTTCTTAAAACGGGAGCACGCAGATACGCAGTATTTT.

This clonotype appeared a few times. CDR3 coding DNA: TGTGCCTGGAGTGTACTGGGGAATGAGCAGTTCTTC. This gives the protein CAWSVLGNEQFF. The chain combines TRBV30 with TRBJ2-1; no clear D gene. This CDR3 is 12 amino acids long. Germline V gene data show CDR1 as GTSNPN and CDR2 as SVGIG (reference sequence). Trimming cost V 0 bases and J 7 bases, with 7 bases left between them.

The chain recombines TRBV9 with TRBJ1-2; possible D gene TRBD1, 6 bases. V shed 4 bases and J shed 2 bases, with 18 bases lying between them. The length of the CDR3 is 16 residues. Germline loops: CDR1 SGDLS, CDR2 YYNGEE. The CDR3 sequence: CASSSPRDTRNYGYTF. Written as DNA, the CDR3 is TGTGCCAGCAGCTCGCCCCGGGACACCAGAAACTATGGCTACACCTTC.

V is TRBV28 and J is TRBJ1-2; D remains unclear. The germline CDR1 and CDR2 sequences are MDHEN and SYDVKM. The CDR3 length is 14 residues. V was trimmed by 5 bases and J by 8 bases, leaving 18 bases between them. The CDR3 DNA is TGTGCCAGCAGTCAAAGCCGGGTCTATAAAGGCTACACCTTC. The encoded protein is CASSQSRVYKGYTF.

V usage is TRBV10-2 and J usage is TRBJ2-1; TRBD2 matches 8 bases. Germline trimming cut 10 bases from V and 10 bases from J; bases unmatched to any gene: 18. Germline V lookup: CDR1 WSHSY, CDR2 SAAADI. This CDR3 has 15 residues. The CDR3 protein is CATRRLELAGREQFF. DNA of the CDR3: TGCGCCACCCGGCGACTCGAATTAGCGGGAAGGGAGCAGTTCTTC.

CDR3 protein: CASSPRDRGYTEAFF. For the CDR3, the DNA is TGTGCCAGCAGCCCCCGGGACAGGGGATACACTGAAGCTTTCTTT. The chain joins TRBV7-9 to TRBJ1-1; TRBD1 matches 10 bases. Germline CDR1 reads SEHNR; CDR2 reads FQNEAQ (reference sequence). Trimming cost V 5 bases and J 3 bases; bases outside gene matches: 6. This CDR3 is built from 15 residues.

The chain carries TRBV20-1 and TRBJ2-7; D not resolved. V was clipped by 6 bases and J by 4 bases, with 19 bases between them. The CDR3 consists of 14 residues. Germline assignment: CDR1 DFQATT and CDR2 SNEGSKA (reference sequence). CDR3 region: CSAHRPGGDYEQYF. CDR3 in DNA: TGCAGTGCCCATAGACCGGGTGGGGATTACGAGCAGTACTTC.

V gene TRBV10-3 combines with J gene TRBJ1-1; tentative D call: TRBD1 (5 bases). The V end lost 6 bases, the J end lost 5 bases, and 19 bases lay between the germline ends. The CDR3 has 15 amino acids. Per germline, CDR1 ENHRY and CDR2 SYGVKD. The CDR3 DNA sequence: TGTGCCATCAGCCAGGATGGGCTGGGGCGGACTGAAGCTTTCTTT. Protein: CAISQDGLGRTEAFF.

The chain joins TRBV27 to TRBJ2-7, with 11 bases identical to TRBD2. CDR3 length: 14 residues. Per the germline V gene, CDR1 is MNHEY and CDR2 is SMNVEV (reference sequence). Trimming took 5 bases from V and 9 from J; bases not matched to a gene: 9. The CDR3 here is CASSLGTSGLSQYF. The CDR3 nucleotides are TGTGCCAGCAGTCTCGGGACTAGCGGTCTTTCGCAGTACTTC.

This chain uses TRBV29-1 with TRBJ2-7, with D unresolved. This CDR3 is built from 11 residues. Germline V gives CDR1 SQVTM, CDR2 ANQGSEA. V lost 3 bases to trimming and J lost 4 bases, with 7 bases between them. The CDR3 nucleotides are TGCAGCGTTGACAAAGGGTACGAGCAGTACTTC. This translates into CSVDKGYEQYF.

This sequence joins TRBV11-1 and TRBJ2-1, with 7 positions matching TRBD2. This CDR3 comprises 21 residues. Trimming cost V 3 bases and J 4 bases; bases outside gene matches: 24. Looked up from germline, CDR1 is SGHAT and CDR2 is FQDESV (reference sequence). CDR3 nucleotide sequence: TGTGCCAGCAGCTTCGTATCCGGGGCCGGGATGGCGGGAGAGAGGTACAATGAGCAGTTCTTC. It codes for CASSFVSGAGMAGERYNEQFF. Supplemented by reference TRBV11-1 and TRBJ2-1, the full variable domain reads EAEVAQSPRYKITEKSQAVAFWCDPISGHATLYWYRQILGQGPELLVQFQDESVVDDSQLPKDRFSAERLKGVDSTLKIQPAELGDSAMYLCASSFVSGAGMAGERYNEQFFGPGTRLTVL.